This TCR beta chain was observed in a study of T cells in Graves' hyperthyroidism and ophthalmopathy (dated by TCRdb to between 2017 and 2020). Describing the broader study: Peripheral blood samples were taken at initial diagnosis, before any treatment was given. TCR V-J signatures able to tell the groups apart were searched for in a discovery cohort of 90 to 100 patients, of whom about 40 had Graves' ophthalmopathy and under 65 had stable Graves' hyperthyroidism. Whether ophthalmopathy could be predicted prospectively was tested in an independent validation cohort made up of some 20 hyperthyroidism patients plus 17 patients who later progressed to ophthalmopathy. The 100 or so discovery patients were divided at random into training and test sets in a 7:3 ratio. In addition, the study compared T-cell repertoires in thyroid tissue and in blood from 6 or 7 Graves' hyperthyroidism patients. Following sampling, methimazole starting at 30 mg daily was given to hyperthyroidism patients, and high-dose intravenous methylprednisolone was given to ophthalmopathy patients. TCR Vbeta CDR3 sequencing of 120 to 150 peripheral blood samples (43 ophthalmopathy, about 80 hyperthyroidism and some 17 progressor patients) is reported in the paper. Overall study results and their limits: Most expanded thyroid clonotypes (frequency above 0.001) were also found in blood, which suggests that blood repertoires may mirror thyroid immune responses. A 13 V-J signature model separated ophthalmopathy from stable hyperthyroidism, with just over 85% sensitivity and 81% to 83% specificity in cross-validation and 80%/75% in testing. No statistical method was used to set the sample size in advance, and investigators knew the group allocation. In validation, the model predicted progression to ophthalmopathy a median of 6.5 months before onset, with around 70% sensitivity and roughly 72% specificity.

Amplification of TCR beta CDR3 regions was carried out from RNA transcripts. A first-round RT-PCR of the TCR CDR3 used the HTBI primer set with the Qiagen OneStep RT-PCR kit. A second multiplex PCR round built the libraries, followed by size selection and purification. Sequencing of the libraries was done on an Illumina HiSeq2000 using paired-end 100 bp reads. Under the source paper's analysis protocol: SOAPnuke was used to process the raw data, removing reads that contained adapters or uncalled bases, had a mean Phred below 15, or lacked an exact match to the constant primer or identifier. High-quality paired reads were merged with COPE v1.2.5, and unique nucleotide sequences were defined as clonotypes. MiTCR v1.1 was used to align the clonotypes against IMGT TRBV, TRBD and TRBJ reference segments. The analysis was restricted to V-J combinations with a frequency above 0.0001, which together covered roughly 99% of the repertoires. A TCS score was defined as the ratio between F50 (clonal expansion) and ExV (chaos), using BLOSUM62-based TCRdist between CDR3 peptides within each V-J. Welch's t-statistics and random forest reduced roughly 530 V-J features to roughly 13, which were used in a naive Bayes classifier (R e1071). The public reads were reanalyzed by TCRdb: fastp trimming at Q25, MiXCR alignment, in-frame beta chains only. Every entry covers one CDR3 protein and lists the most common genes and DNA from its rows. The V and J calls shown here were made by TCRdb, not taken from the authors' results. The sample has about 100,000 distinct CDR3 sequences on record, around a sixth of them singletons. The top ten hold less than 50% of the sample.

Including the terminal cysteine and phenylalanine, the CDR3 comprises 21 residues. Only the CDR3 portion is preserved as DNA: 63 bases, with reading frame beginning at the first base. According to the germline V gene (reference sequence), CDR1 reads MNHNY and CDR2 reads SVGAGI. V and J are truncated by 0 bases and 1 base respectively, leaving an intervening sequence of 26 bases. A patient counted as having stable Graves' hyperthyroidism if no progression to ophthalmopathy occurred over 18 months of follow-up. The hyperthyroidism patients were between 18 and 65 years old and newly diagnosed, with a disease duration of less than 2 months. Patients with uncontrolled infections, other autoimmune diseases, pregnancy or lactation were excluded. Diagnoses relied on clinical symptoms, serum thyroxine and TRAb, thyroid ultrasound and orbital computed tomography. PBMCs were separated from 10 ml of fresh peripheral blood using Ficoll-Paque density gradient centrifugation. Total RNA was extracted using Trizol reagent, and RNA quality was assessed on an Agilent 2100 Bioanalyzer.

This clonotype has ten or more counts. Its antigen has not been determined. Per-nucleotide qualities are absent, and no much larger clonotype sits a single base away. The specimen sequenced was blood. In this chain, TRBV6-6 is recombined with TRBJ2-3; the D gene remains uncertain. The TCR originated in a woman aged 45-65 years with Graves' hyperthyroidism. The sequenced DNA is TGTGCCAGCAGTTACTCGATAGGGTTGGCGTCCGGGCGGAGCCGCACAGATACGCAGTATTTT. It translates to CASSYSIGLASGRSRTDTQYF.